These 30 T cell receptor beta chains came from one sample sequenced in a study of blood T cell repertoires in COVID-19. This table comes from immunoSEQ multiplex PCR, and its TCRdb copy is limited to in-frame clones, with some not included. Seen here are about 220,000 clones, 70% to 90% observed once, and the top ten hold more than 10%. The sample taken for sequencing was peripheral blood. The origin of the receptors is a human donor in a cohort sampled during active COVID-19.

A single count supports this clone. The J gene is TRBJ2-1, the V gene TRBV29-1; TRBD2 agrees at 12 bases. V lost 6 bases and J lost 7; bases outside the gene matches: 7. The CDR3 totals 14 residues. Germline values: CDR1 SQVTM, CDR2 ANQGSEA. DNA of the CDR3: TGCAGCGTCCAACTAGCGGGAGGATGGAATGAGCAGTTCTTC. As protein: CSVQLAGGWNEQFF.

The gene calls are TRBV28 and TRBJ1-1, with 9 bases fitting TRBD1. The junction had 8 bases not matched to a gene; V was cut back by 4 bases and J by 5 bases. Germline V gene lookup returns CDR1 MDHEN and CDR2 SYDVKM. The CDR3 runs to 15 residues. The CDR3 loop reads CASSSRTGTGTEAFF. Written as DNA, the CDR3 is TGTGCCAGCAGTTCGAGGACAGGGACAGGGACTGAAGCTTTCTTT.

The rearrangement uses TRBV19 and TRBJ2-1; 10 bases agree with TRBD2. The V gene's germline CDR1 is LNHDA and CDR2 SQIVND (reference sequence). The V gene end was trimmed by 6 bases and the J gene end by 4 bases; junction bases not matched to a gene: 6. The CDR3 covers 15 residues. The CDR3 DNA reads as TGTGCCAGTAGATCTAGCGGGAGTGCGTACAATGAGCAGTTCTTC. Translating gives CASRSSGSAYNEQFF.

This clone appeared a few times. J is TRBJ2-7 and V is TRBV4-3, with TRBD2 as a possible D gene (7 bases). This CDR3 has 17 residues. From germline, CDR1 is LGHNA and CDR2 YSLEER. V lost 0 bases to trimming and J lost 2 bases, with 17 bases between them. The CDR3 DNA sequence: TGCGCCAGCAGCCAAGATCGAAGGGGGGGGGCCACCTACGAGCAGTACTTC. Translated, it gives CASSQDRRGGATYEQYF.

This chain joins TRBV15 and TRBJ2-7; maybe TRBD2 (5 bases). Deletions cut 1 base from V and 5 bases from J, with 15 bases between. The CDR3 is 15 residues long. The germline gives CDR1 LNHNV, CDR2 YYDKDF (reference sequence). CDR3 DNA sequence: TGTGCCACCAGCAGAGTCGCGCGGGCGATCGACGAGCAGTACTTC. Translated, it gives CATSRVARAIDEQYF.

V is TRBV11-2 and J is TRBJ2-3, with a possible D match to TRBD2 (6 bases). The CDR3 loop spans 16 amino acids. The V end lost 5 bases, the J end lost 2 bases, and 17 bases lay between the germline ends. The germline gives CDR1 SGHAT, CDR2 FQNNGV. In DNA form, the CDR3 reads TGTGCCAGCAGCCCCCGACGCGGGATTTACACAGATACGCAGTATTTT. It translates to CASSPRRGIYTDTQYF.

The chain recombines TRBV25-1 with TRBJ1-5; 9 bases line up with TRBD1. The CDR3 is made up of 15 amino acids. J was trimmed by 6 bases and V by 3 bases; bases with no gene match: 6. Germline CDR1 is MGHDK and CDR2 is SYGVNS. The chain's CDR3 is CASSDSGTGFQPQHF. The CDR3 bases are TGTGCCAGCAGTGATTCTGGGACAGGGTTTCAGCCCCAGCATTTT.

This rearrangement joins TRBV7-8 to TRBJ1-5, with D possibly TRBD1 on 5 matching bases. Germline V gene sequence: CDR1 SGHVS, CDR2 FQNEAQ. The ends were cut back, 0 bases at V and 9 bases at J, with 18 bases in the middle. CDR3 length equals 16 residues. In nucleotides, the CDR3 is TGTGCCAGCAGCTTAGCCGGGGCAGGAGGGTCGGGGCCCCAGCATTTT. Translating gives CASSLAGAGGSGPQHF.

The chain is built from TRBV7-9 and TRBJ1-4, with no clear D. Germline V gene lookup returns CDR1 SEHNR and CDR2 FQNEAQ (reference sequence). The CDR3 runs to 14 residues. V lost 1 base to trimming and J lost 3 bases, with 6 bases between them. CDR3 loop: CASSLGAANEKLFF. In DNA form, the CDR3 reads TGTGCCAGCAGCTTAGGGGCAGCTAATGAAAAACTGTTTTTT.

The chain combines TRBV10-3 with TRBJ1-3; TRBD1 aligns across 8 bases. This CDR3 has 18 residues. The J segment lost 0 bases and the V segment lost 6 bases, leaving 13 bases of the junction unmatched. Germline-derived CDR1 and CDR2 are ENHRY and SYGVKD. The CDR3 spells CAISLRQGPLSSGNTIYF. In nucleotides, the CDR3 is TGTGCCATCAGCTTAAGACAGGGGCCCCTCTCCTCTGGAAACACCATATATTTT.

The chain links TRBV4-3 to TRBJ2-7; D is unresolved. V was cut by 1 base and J by 2 bases, with 6 bases left in between. This CDR3 is built from 13 residues. The germline V gene has CDR1 LGHNA and CDR2 YSLEER. CDR3 loop: CASSQARAYEQYF. DNA of the CDR3: TGCGCCAGCAGCCAAGCCCGGGCCTACGAGCAGTACTTC.

J is TRBJ1-4 and V is TRBV7-9; tentatively, D is TRBD1 (5 bases). Germline CDR1 SEHNR, CDR2 FQNEAQ (reference sequence). The CDR3 has 15 residues. V dropped 5 bases and J dropped 4 bases, with 14 bases sitting between them. CDR3 DNA: TGTGCCAGCAGCCCCACTCAGGGCCGTAATGAAAAACTGTTTTTT. Residues: CASSPTQGRNEKLFF.

The V and J genes are TRBV2 and TRBJ1-4; TRBD1 matches 10 bases. Trimming took 5 bases from V and 8 from J; bases not matched to a gene: 5. CDR1 SNHLY and CDR2 FYNNEI come from the germline V gene. This CDR3 region has 14 residues. CDR3 coding DNA: TGTGCCAGCAGTCCCCGGGACAGGGGAGAAAAACTGTTTTTT. Amino acid sequence: CASSPRDRGEKLFF.

The rearrangement links TRBV29-1 to TRBJ1-5; 7 bases align to TRBD1. The V gene end was trimmed by 6 bases and the J gene end by 6 bases; junction bases not matched to a gene: 5. This CDR3 comprises 12 residues. Germline V lookup: CDR1 SQVTM, CDR2 ANQGSEA. CDR3 residues: CSVLDRVQPQHF. CDR3 nucleotide sequence: TGCAGCGTCCTTGACAGGGTTCAGCCCCAGCATTTT.

J is TRBJ2-3 and V is TRBV7-3; possibly TRBD2 for D (6 bases). V shed 5 bases and J shed 2 bases, with 17 bases lying between them. The CDR3 covers 16 residues. CDR1 is SGHTA and CDR2 is FQGTGA in the germline V gene. CDR3 amino acids: CASSLVGSRDTDTQYF. CDR3 DNA sequence: TGTGCCAGCAGCCTAGTGGGCTCGCGGGACACAGATACGCAGTATTTT.

The rearrangement uses TRBV9 and TRBJ2-2, with 7 bases that match TRBD1. The CDR3 has 15 amino acids. Germline assignment: CDR1 SGDLS and CDR2 YYNGEE. Trimming at V came to 0 bases and at J to 7 bases, leaving 6 bases not matched to a gene. CDR3 DNA sequence: TGTGCCAGCAGCGTAGGAGGGCAGGGGGTCGGGGAGCTGTTTTTT. Its protein product is CASSVGGQGVGELFF.

This clone was counted only a few times. This chain connects TRBV5-1 to TRBJ2-7; TRBD1 agrees at 7 bases. In germline, CDR1 is SGHRS, CDR2 YFSETQ. The CDR3 extends over 16 amino acids. V shed 4 bases, J shed 0 bases, and the junction held 10 bases outside the gene matches. The CDR3 spells CASSEPWTGSSYEQYF. The CDR3 DNA reads TGCGCCAGCAGCGAGCCCTGGACAGGCAGCTCCTACGAGCAGTACTTC.

The gene calls are TRBV2 and TRBJ2-7; D remains unclear. The CDR3 is 13 residues long. CDR1 is SNHLY, CDR2 FYNNEI, per germline. The V and J ends lost 4 bases and 0 bases respectively, with 7 bases between them. The CDR3 nucleotides read TGTGCCAGCAGTGCCGGGTACTCCTACGAGCAGTACTTC. This codes for CASSAGYSYEQYF.

This clone was seen at least ten times. This chain joins TRBV11-3 and TRBJ2-1, with D maybe TRBD2 (5 bases). Trimming took 3 bases from V and 8 from J, leaving 11 bases between them. Germline CDR1 is SGHNT and CDR2 is YENEEA. CDR3 length: 13 residues. In DNA, the CDR3 is TGTGCCAGCAGCTTGCTAGCAGGCTATGAGCAGTTCTTC. This sequence encodes CASSLLAGYEQFF. Using reference TRBV11-3 and TRBJ2-1 for the parts outside the CDR3, the full variable domain is EAGVVQSPRYKIIEKKQPVAFWCNPISGHNTLYWYLQNLGQGPELLIRYENEEAVDDSQLPKDRFSAERLKGVDSTLKIQPAELGDSAVYLCASSLLAGYEQFFGPGTRLTVL.

The chain combines TRBV5-6 with TRBJ1-5; TRBD1 aligns across 10 bases. V was pared by 2 bases and J by 1 base, with 3 bases of the junction left unmatched. Germline V gene data show CDR1 as SGHDT and CDR2 as YYEEEE. The length of the CDR3 is 16 residues. The CDR3 loop reads CASSFGTGASNQPQHF. Written as DNA, the CDR3 is TGTGCCAGCAGCTTCGGGACAGGGGCGAGCAATCAGCCCCAGCATTTT.

The CDR3 DNA follows: TGTGCCAGCAGTTTGCAGGTTTATGGCTACACCTTC. It specifies CASSLQVYGYTF. V is TRBV28 and J is TRBJ1-2; D is unresolved. The germline CDR1 and CDR2 sequences are MDHEN and SYDVKM. V gave up 3 bases and J gave up 5 bases, with 7 bases separating them. The CDR3 consists of 12 residues.

The sample holds a few counts of this clone. This chain links TRBV24-1 with TRBJ2-5; 7 nucleotides align to TRBD1. J was trimmed by 5 bases and V by 4 bases; bases with no gene match: 6. The CDR3 has 14 amino acids. CDR1 KGHDR and CDR2 SFDVKD come from the germline V gene. For the CDR3, the DNA is TGTGCCACCAGTGACCGGGACAGTAGGGAGACCCAGTACTTC. This translates into CATSDRDSRETQYF.

The genes are TRBV20-1 and TRBJ2-2; TRBD2 agrees at 9 bases. Germline lookup yields CDR1 DFQATT and CDR2 SNEGSKA (reference sequence). Trimming at V came to 3 bases and at J to 3 bases, leaving 11 bases not matched to a gene. The CDR3 totals 17 residues. The chain's CDR3 is CSASSSGGTADTGELFF. Here the CDR3 DNA reads TGCAGTGCTAGTTCCAGCGGGGGGACCGCGGACACCGGGGAGCTGTTTTTT.

The chain couples TRBV19 to TRBJ1-5, with 7 bases fitting TRBD1. Germline CDR1 and CDR2: LNHDA and SQIVND (reference sequence). V dropped 11 bases and J dropped 6; count of bases not matched to a gene: 7. This CDR3 contains 12 residues. The CDR3 DNA is TGTGCCGGGAACGGGACAGCTCAGCCCCAGCATTTT. Its translation is CAGNGTAQPQHF.

This chain links TRBV7-9 with TRBJ2-3; 9 nucleotides match TRBD2. V lost 6 bases to trimming and J lost 7 bases; unmatched junction nucleotides: 5. The length of the CDR3 is 13 residues. CDR1 and CDR2 from the germline V gene are SEHNR and FQNEAQ (reference sequence). This CDR3 is CASSSSGINTQYF. The DNA of the CDR3 is TGTGCCAGCAGTTCTAGCGGGATAAATACGCAGTATTTT.

The chain carries TRBV3-1 (or the pseudogene TRBV3-2) and TRBJ2-3, with TRBD2 identical over 12 bases. CDR3 length equals 14 residues. The germline CDR1 and CDR2 sequences are LGHDT and YNNKEL (reference sequence). J gave up 4 bases and V 8 bases, and 4 bases lay outside the gene matches. The DNA for the CDR3 is TGTGCCAGCGGGCGACTAGCGGGGGCAGATACGCAGTATTTT. Translating it yields CASGRLAGADTQYF.

The rearrangement joins TRBV12-3 or TRBV12-4 to TRBJ1-2; tentative D call: TRBD1 (5 bases). CDR3 length equals 12 residues. Deletions cut 4 bases from V and 6 bases from J, with 9 bases between. This chain's CDR3 is CASSWGRDGYTF. The CDR3 DNA follows: TGTGCCAGCAGTTGGGGGAGGGATGGCTACACCTTC.

The chain couples TRBV6-6 to TRBJ2-3, with a weak D call TRBD2 (6 bases). This CDR3 comprises 13 residues. V gave up 5 bases and J gave up 4 bases, with 10 bases separating them. Germline V lookup: CDR1 MNHNY, CDR2 SVGAGI (reference sequence). The CDR3 loop is CASSPGRSDTQYF. The CDR3 bases are TGTGCCAGCAGTCCCGGGAGATCAGATACGCAGTATTTT.

CDR3 DNA sequence: TGTGCCAGCGGGGCGGGAGGGAGTAACTCAGATACGCAGTATTTT. This sequence encodes CASGAGGSNSDTQYF. V is TRBV3-1 (or the pseudogene TRBV3-2) and J is TRBJ2-3, with 9 bases lining up with TRBD2. The CDR3 runs to 15 residues. V lost 8 bases, J lost 4 bases, and 10 bases stayed unmatched. CDR1 and CDR2 (germline): LGHDT, YNNKEL (reference sequence).

The V and J genes are TRBV11-2 and TRBJ2-5, with 7 positions matching TRBD2. The CDR3 extends over 16 amino acids. V gave up 0 bases and J gave up 4 bases; unmatched junction bases: 8. The germline V gene has CDR1 SGHAT and CDR2 FQNNGV. The CDR3 here is CASSLEASWGGETQYF. CDR3 nucleotides: TGTGCCAGCAGCTTAGAAGCATCGTGGGGGGGAGAGACCCAGTACTTC.